This TCR beta chain stems from a study of T cells of healthy individuals. Each CDR3 protein is one row after TCRdb ran MiXCR on the 5' RACE reads. Among about 100,000 distinct CDR3 sequences listed, approximately 15% were seen once. This CDR3 is 14 amino acids long. V was pared by 4 bases and J by 6 bases, with 12 bases between. Germline CDR1 is LGHDT and CDR2 is YNNKEL (reference sequence). This sequence joins TRBV3-1 and TRBJ2-2, with a possible D match to TRBD2 (5 bases). This sequence originates from a human donor in good health. CDR3 bases: TGTGCCAGCAGCCCGAGCGGCCTGGCCGGGGAGCTGTTTTTT. Its protein product is CASSPSGLAGELFF.